The source of this TCR beta chain is a study of blood T cells in healthy people across ages. Study conclusions and caveats: Investigators treated diversity estimates from one million T cells as underestimates. The percentage of naive T cells correlated strongly with TCR beta diversity.

A second roughly 6 to 11 cycle PCR used barcoded and J-beta primers. MiXCR, run by TCRdb on the 5' RACE reads, gives a single entry per CDR3 protein. This table has about 730,000 distinct CDR3 sequences, around 46% appearing once. No fewer than 6 million PBMCs went into each sample. With regard to this clonotype: Its target is not known.

This CDR3 is built from 16 residues. Germline assignment: CDR1 SGHRS and CDR2 YFSETQ. The sequenced sample was blood. The TCR was taken from a woman aged 60-75 years in good health. The V call is TRBV5-1, the J call TRBJ2-4; D may be TRBD2 (6 bases). The closer fit of TRBJ2-7 to the DNA end suggests the J call may be wrong. Here the CDR3 DNA reads TGCGCCAGCAGCTTGGCCCTGGGCGGGGCTCCCTACGAGCAGTACTTC. Encoded protein: CASSLALGGAPYEQYF.